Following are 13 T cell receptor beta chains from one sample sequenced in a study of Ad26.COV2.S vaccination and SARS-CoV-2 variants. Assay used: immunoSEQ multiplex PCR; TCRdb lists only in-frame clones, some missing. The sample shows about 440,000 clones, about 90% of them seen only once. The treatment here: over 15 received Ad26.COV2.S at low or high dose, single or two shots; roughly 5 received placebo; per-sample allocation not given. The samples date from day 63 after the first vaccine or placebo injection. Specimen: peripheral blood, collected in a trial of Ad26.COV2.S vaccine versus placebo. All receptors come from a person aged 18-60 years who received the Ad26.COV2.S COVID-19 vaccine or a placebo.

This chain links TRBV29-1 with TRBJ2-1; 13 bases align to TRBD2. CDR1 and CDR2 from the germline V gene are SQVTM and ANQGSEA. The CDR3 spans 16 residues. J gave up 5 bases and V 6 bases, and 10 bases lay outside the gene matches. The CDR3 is CSVVDRGLAGNNEQFF. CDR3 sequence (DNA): TGCAGCGTGGTAGACAGGGGACTAGCGGGGAACAATGAGCAGTTCTTC.

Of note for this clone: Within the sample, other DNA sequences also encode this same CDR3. Here the CDR3 reads CASSLGGGTDTQYF. CDR3 nucleotide sequence: TGCGCCAGCAGCTTGGGCGGTGGCACAGATACGCAGTATTTT. The chain employs TRBV5-1 and TRBJ2-3; D is unclear. V was trimmed by 0 bases and J by 1 base, leaving 6 bases between them. Germline loops: CDR1 SGHRS, CDR2 YFSETQ. This CDR3 spans 14 amino acids.

The CDR3 DNA reads as TGTGCCACCAGTGCCCCGGGGGGGGCTGGAGGCTACACCTTC. Translation gives CATSAPGGAGGYTF. The chain uses TRBV24-1 and TRBJ1-2; D is possibly TRBD1 (6 bases). The germline V gene has CDR1 KGHDR and CDR2 SFDVKD. This CDR3 has 14 residues. V dropped 5 bases and J dropped 8 bases, with 17 bases sitting between them.

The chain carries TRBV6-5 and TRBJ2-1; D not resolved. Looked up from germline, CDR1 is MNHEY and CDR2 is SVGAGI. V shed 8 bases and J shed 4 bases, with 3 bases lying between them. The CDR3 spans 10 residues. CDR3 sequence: CASLYNEQFF. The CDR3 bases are TGTGCCAGCCTGTACAATGAGCAGTTCTTC.

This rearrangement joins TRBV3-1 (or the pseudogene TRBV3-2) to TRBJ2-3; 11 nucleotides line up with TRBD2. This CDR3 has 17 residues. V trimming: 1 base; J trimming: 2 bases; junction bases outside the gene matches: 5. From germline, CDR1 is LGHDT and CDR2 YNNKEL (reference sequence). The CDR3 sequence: CASSQGGTSGPTDTQYF. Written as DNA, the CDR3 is TGTGCCAGCAGCCAAGGGGGGACTAGCGGACCCACAGATACGCAGTATTTT.

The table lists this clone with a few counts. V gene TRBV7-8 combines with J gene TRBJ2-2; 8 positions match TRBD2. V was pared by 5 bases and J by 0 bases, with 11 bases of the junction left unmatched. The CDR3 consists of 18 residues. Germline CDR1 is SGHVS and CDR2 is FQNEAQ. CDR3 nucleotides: TGTGCCAGCAGCCACCTGGTGATAGCGGGAACGAACACCGGGGAGCTGTTTTTT. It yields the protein CASSHLVIAGTNTGELFF.

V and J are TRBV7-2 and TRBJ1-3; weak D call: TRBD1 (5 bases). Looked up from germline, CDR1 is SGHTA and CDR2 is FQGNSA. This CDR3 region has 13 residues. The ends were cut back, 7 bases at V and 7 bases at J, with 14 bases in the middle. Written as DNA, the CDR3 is TGTGCCAGCAAGGAGGGGCCGGGGAACACCATATATTTT. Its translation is CASKEGPGNTIYF.

CDR3 sequence: CASSLTYEQYF. For the CDR3, the DNA is TGTGCCAGCAGTTTAACCTACGAGCAGTACTTC. The chain recombines TRBV12-3 or TRBV12-4 with TRBJ2-7; no reliable D call. The CDR3 has 11 amino acids. V lost 2 bases and J 2 bases, leaving 1 base between the germline ends.

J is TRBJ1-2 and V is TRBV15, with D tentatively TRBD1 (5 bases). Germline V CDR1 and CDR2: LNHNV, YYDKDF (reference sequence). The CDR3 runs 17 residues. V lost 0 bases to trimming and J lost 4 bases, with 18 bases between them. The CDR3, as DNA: TGTGCCACCAGCAGAGACGGACACCGCCCTATTACCTATGGCTACACCTTC. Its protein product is CATSRDGHRPITYGYTF.

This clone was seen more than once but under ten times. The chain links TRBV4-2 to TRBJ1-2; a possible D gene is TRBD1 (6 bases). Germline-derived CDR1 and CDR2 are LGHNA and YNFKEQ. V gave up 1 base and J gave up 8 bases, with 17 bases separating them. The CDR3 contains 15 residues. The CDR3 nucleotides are TGTGCCAGCAGCCAAGCCCCACAGGGTGATCGGGGCTACACCTTC. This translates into CASSQAPQGDRGYTF.

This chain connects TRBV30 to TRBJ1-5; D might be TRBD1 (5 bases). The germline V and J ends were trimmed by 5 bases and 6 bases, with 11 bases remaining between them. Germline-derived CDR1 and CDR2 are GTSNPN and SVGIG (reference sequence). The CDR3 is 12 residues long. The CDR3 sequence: CAWRQGGQPQHF. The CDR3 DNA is TGTGCCTGGCGGCAGGGAGGTCAGCCCCAGCATTTT.

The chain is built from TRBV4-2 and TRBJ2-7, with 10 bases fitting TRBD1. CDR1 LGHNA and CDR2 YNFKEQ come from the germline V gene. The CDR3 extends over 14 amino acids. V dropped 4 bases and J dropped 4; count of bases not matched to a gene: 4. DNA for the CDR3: TGTGCCAGCAGCCCTGGGACAGGGGTATACGAGCAGTACTTC. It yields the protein CASSPGTGVYEQYF.

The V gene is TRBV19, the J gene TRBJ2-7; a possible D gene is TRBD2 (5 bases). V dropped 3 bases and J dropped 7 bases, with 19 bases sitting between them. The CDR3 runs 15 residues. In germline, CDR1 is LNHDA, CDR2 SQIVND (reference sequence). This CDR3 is CASSISTLGSGEQYF. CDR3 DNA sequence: TGTGCCAGTAGTATCTCGACCCTGGGTTCGGGGGAGCAGTACTTC. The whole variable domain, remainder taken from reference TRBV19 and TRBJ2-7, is DGGITQSPKYLFRKEGQNVTLSCEQNLNHDAMYWYRQDPGQGLRLIYYSQIVNDFQKGDIAEGYSVSREKKESFPLTVTSAQKNPTAFYLCASSISTLGSGEQYFGPGTRLTVT.